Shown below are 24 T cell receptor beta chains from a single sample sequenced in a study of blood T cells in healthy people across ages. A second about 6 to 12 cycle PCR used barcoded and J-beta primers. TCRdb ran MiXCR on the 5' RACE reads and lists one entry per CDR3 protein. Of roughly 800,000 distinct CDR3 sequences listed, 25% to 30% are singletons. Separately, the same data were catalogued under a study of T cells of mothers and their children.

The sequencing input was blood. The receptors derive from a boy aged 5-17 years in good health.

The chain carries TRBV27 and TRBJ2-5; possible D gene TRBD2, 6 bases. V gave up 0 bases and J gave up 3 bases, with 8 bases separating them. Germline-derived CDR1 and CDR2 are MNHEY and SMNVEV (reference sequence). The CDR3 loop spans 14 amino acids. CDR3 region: CASSLSGLKETQYF. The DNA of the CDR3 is TGTGCCAGCAGTTTATCGGGACTTAAAGAGACCCAGTACTTC.

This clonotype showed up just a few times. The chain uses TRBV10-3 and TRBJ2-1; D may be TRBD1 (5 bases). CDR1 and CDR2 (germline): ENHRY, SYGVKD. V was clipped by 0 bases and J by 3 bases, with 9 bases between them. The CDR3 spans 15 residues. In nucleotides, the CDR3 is TGTGCCATCAGTGAGTCAGGGGTTAGCTACAATGAGCAGTTCTTC. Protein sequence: CAISESGVSYNEQFF.

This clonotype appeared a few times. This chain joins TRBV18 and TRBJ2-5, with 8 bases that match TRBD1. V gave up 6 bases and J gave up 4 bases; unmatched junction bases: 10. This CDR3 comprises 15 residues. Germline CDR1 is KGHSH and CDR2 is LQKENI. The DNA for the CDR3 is TGTGCCAGCTCTTCCCGACAGGGGATACGAGAGACCCAGTACTTC. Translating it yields CASSSRQGIRETQYF.

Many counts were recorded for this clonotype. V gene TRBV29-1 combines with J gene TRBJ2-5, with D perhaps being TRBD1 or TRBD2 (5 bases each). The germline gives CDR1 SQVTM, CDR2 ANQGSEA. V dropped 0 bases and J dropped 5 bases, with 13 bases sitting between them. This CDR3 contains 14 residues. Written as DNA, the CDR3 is TGCAGCGTTGAAGAAACTACCTGGGGGGAGACCCAGTACTTC. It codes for CSVEETTWGETQYF.

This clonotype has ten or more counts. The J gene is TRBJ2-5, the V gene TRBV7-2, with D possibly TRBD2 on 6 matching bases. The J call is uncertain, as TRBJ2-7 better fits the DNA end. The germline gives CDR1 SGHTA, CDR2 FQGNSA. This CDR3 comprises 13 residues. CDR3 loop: CASSILGGYEQYF. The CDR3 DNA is TGTGCCAGCAGCATTCTCGGGGGCTACGAGCAGTACTTC.

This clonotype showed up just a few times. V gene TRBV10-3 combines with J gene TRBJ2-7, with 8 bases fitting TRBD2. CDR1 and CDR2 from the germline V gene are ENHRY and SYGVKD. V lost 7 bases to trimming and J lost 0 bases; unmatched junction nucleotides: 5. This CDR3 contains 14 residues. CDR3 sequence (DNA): TGTGCCATCACCCGGGGGGGACTCTCCTACGAGCAGTACTTC. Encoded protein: CAITRGGLSYEQYF.

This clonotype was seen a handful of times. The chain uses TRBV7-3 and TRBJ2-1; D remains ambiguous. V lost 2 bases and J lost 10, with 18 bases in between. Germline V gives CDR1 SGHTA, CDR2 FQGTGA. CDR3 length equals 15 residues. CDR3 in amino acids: CASSLSPYPEEEQFF. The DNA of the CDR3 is TGTGCCAGCAGCTTATCCCCTTACCCAGAGGAAGAGCAGTTCTTC.

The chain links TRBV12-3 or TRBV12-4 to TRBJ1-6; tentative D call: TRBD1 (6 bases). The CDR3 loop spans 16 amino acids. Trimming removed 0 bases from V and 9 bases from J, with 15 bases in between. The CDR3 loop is CASSLAGKQGGSPLHF. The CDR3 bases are TGTGCCAGCAGTTTAGCGGGAAAACAGGGAGGTTCACCCCTCCACTTT.

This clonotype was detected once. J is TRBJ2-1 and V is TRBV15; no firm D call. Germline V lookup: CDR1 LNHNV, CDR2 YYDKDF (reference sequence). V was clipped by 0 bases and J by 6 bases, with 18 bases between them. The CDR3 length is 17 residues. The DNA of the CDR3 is TGTGCCACCAGCAGAGATCTGGGTAGAGGCGAACGCAATGAGCAGTTCTTC. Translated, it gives CATSRDLGRGERNEQFF.

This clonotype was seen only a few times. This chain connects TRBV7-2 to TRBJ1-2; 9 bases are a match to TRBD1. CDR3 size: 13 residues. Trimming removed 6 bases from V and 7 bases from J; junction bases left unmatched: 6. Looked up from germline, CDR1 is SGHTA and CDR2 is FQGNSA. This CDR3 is CASSSQGAFGYTF. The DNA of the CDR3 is TGTGCCAGCAGTTCACAGGGGGCGTTTGGCTACACCTTC.

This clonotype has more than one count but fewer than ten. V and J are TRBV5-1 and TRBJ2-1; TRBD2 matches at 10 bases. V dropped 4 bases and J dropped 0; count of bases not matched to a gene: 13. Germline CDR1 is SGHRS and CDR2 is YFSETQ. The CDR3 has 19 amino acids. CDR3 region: CASSRTTSGLMSSYNEQFF. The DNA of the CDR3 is TGCGCCAGCAGCCGGACGACTAGCGGGCTTATGAGCTCCTACAATGAGCAGTTCTTC.

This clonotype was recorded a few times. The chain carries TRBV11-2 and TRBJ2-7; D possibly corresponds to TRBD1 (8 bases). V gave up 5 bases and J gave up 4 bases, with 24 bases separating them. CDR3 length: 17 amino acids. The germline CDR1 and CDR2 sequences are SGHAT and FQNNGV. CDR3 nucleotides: TGTGCCAGCAGCCCTCTCACAGGGGGACTATTTTCGTACGAGCAGTACTTC. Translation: CASSPLTGGLFSYEQYF.

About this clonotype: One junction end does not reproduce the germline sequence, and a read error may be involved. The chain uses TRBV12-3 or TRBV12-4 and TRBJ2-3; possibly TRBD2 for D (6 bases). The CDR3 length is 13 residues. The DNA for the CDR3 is TGTGCCGGGCGGGGAGTGGGCACAGATACGCAATATTTT. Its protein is CAGRGVGTDTQYF.

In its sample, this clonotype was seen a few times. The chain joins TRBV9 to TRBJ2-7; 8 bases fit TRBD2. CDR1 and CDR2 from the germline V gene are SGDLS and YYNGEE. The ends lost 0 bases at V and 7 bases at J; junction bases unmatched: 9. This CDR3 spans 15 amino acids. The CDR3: CASSVGPSPSGEQYF. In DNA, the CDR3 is TGTGCCAGCAGCGTAGGGCCGAGTCCTAGCGGGGAGCAGTACTTC. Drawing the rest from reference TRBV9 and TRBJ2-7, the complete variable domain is DSGVTQTPKHLITATGQRVTLRCSPRSGDLSVYWYQQSLDQGLQFLIQYYNGEERAKGNILERFSAQQFPDLHSELNLSSLELGDSALYFCASSVGPSPSGEQYFGPGTRLTVT.

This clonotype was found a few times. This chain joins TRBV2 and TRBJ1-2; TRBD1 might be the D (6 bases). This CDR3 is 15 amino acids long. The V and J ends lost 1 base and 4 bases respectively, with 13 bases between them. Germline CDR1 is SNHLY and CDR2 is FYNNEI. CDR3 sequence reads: CASSEDRAGGYGYTF. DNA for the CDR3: TGTGCCAGCAGTGAAGACAGGGCAGGAGGCTATGGCTACACCTTC.

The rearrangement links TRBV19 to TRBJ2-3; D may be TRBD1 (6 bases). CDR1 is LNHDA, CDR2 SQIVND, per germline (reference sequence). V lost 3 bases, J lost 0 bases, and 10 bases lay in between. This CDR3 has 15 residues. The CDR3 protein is CASSIGDRSTDTQYF. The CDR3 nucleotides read TGTGCCAGTAGTATTGGAGACAGGAGCACAGATACGCAGTATTTT.

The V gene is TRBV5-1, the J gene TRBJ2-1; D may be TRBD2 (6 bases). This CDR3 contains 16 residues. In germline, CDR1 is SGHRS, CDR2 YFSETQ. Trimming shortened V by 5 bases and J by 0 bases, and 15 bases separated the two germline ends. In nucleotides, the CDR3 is TGCGCCAGCAGTTCCCCGGAACTAGCCTCCTACAATGAGCAGTTCTTC. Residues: CASSSPELASYNEQFF.

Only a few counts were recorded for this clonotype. Here the CDR3 reads CSAQGQVGGYGYTF. Written as DNA, the CDR3 is TGCAGTGCGCAAGGACAGGTCGGGGGTTATGGCTACACCTTC. The chain links TRBV20-1 to TRBJ1-2, with 7 bases lining up with TRBD1. This CDR3 has 14 amino acids. J was trimmed by 5 bases and V by 6 bases; bases with no gene match: 12. The V gene's germline CDR1 is DFQATT and CDR2 SNEGSKA (reference sequence).

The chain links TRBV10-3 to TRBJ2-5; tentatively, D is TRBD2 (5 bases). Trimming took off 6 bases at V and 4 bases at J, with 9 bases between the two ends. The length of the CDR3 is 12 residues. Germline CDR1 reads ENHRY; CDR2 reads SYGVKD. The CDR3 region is CAISRGPETQYF. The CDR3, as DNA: TGTGCCATCAGCCGGGGTCCAGAGACCCAGTACTTC.

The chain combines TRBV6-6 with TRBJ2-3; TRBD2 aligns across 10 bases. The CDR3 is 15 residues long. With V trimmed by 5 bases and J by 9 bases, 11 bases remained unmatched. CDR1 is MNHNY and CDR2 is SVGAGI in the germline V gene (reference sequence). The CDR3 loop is CASSTSGGAPSTQYF. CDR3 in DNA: TGTGCCAGCAGTACCAGCGGGGGGGCACCATCCACGCAGTATTTT.

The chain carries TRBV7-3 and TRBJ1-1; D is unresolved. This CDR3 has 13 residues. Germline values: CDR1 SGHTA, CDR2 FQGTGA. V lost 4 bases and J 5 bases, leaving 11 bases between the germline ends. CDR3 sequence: CASSSGYGTEAFF. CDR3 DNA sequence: TGTGCCAGCAGCTCAGGCTATGGGACTGAAGCTTTCTTT. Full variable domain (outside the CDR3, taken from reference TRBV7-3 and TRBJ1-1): GAGVSQTPSNKVTEKGKYVELRCDPISGHTALYWYRQSLGQGPEFLIYFQGTGAADDSGLPNDRFFAVRPEGSVSTLKIQRTERGDSAVYLCASSSGYGTEAFFGQGTRLTVV.

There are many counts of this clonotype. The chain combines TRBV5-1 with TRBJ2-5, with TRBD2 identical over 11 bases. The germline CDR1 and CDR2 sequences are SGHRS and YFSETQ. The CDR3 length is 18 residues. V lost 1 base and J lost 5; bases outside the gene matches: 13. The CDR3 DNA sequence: TGCGCCAGCAGCTTGCTATCCACTAGCGGGGGCCCGGGGGAGACCCAGTACTTC. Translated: CASSLLSTSGGPGETQYF. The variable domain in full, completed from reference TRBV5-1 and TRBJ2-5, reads KAGVTQTPRYLIKTRGQQVTLSCSPISGHRSVSWYQQTPGQGLQFLFEYFSETQRNKGNFPGRFSGRQFSNSRSEMNVSTLELGDSALYLCASSLLSTSGGPGETQYFGPGTRLLVL.

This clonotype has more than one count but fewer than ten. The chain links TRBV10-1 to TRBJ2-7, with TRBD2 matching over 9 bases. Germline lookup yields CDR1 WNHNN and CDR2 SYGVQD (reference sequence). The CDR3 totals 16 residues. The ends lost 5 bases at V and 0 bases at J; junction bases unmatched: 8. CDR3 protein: CASSPFSGGISYEQYF. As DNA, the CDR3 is TGCGCCAGCAGTCCCTTTAGCGGGGGAATCTCCTACGAGCAGTACTTC.

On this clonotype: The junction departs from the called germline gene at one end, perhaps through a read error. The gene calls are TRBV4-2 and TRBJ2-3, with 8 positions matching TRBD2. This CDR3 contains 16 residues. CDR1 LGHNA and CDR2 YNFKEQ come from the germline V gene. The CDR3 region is CAGSQAGDIYTDTQYF. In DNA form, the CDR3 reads TGTGCCGGCAGCCAAGCGGGGGATATATACACAGATACGCAGTATTTT.